This note documents a single T cell receptor (beta chain) sequence. Its antigen is as yet unknown. The sample is drawn from a study of T-cell memory formation after mild COVID-19. On the study more broadly: There were largely donor-specific TCR clusters.

The CDR3 totals 14 residues. The germline CDR1 and CDR2 sequences are SGHRS and YFSETQ. V was trimmed by 0 bases and J by 8 bases, leaving 12 bases between them. General study results and limits: The authors left the SARS-CoV-2 specificity of second-wave clones peaking on day 37 unconfirmed.

5'RACE primed at constant segments yielded TCR alpha and TCR beta cDNA libraries bearing sample barcodes and UMIs. TCRdb used MiXCR to reprocess the 5' RACE reads, holding one entry per CDR3 protein. The sample comprises some 320,000 distinct CDR3 sequences, more than 15% of which are singletons, and 20% to 25% rests with the top ten. The sample was PBMCs or a T cell subset sorted from them (not recorded which). This chain links TRBV5-1 with TRBJ2-1, with a weak D call TRBD2 (5 bases). This TCR was recovered from a man aged 18 to 29 who had mild COVID-19 (a few samples of this study predate the infection). Cell type and time point are not known. Here the CDR3 reads CASSLVADGDEQFF. The CDR3 nucleotides read TGCGCCAGCAGCTTGGTGGCTGACGGGGATGAGCAGTTCTTC.